The clone carrying this TCR beta chain occurred many times. Its matching antigen is unknown. The CDR3 sequence is 14 residues long. CDR1 and CDR2 from the germline V gene are MDHEN and SYDVKM. The V end lost 1 base, the J end lost 0 bases, and 6 bases lay between the germline ends. The sample originates from a study of spatial heterogeneity in lung cancer. As to time point: sample taken at primary tumor resection. Samples were obtained from some 70 donors, all untreated early-stage non-small cell lung cancer patients. No cells were sorted before sequencing. The whole RNA sequenced was extracted from tumor, nontumor lung or frozen PBMC. Individual TCR cDNA molecules each bore their own unique molecular identifier. TCRdb redid the calling of the 5' RACE reads with MiXCR, one entry per CDR3 protein. The sample carries roughly 3,600 distinct CDR3 sequences, under 5% recorded once. Study observations and caveats: Counts that tracked tumor mutation counts were those of expanded intratumoral alpha and beta TCRs.

J is TRBJ1-2 and V is TRBV28; no clear D. The receptor was derived from a female donor with early-stage non-small cell lung cancer. The material was lung tumor tissue, obtained at surgery. DNA of the CDR3: TGTGCCAGCAGTTTATTTACCTCTAACTATGGCTACACCTTC. Protein sequence: CASSLFTSNYGYTF.